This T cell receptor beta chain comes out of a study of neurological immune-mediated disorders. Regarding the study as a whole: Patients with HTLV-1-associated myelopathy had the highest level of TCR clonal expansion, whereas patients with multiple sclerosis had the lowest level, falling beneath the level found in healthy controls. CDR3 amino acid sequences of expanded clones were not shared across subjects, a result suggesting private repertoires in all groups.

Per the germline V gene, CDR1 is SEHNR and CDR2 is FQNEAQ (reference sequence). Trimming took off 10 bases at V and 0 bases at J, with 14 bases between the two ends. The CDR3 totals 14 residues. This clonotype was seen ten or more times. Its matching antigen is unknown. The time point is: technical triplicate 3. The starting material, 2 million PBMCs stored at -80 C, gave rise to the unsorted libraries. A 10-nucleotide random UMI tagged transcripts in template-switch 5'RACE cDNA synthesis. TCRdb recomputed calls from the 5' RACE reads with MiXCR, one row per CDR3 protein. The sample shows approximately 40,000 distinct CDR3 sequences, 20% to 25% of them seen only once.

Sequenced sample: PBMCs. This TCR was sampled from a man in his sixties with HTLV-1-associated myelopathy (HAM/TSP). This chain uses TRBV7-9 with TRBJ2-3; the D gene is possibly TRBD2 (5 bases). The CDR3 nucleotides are TGTGCCACAAAGCGGCCGGCTAGCACAGATACGCAGTATTTT. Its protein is CATKRPASTDTQYF.